These 10 T cell receptor beta chains originate from one sample sequenced in a study of T cell responses to AZD1222 COVID-19 vaccine. Only in-frame clones appear in the TCRdb table, and some are missing; sequencing was by immunoSEQ multiplex PCR. This table has 160,000 or so clones, roughly 91% appearing once. Source: peripheral blood, taken on day 0 of AZD1222 vaccination. These receptor sequences come from an adult in good health.

V is TRBV5-4 and J is TRBJ1-4; TRBD1 might be the D (5 bases). Germline CDR1 and CDR2: SGHNT and YYREEE (reference sequence). CDR3 length: 17 residues. The V end lost 1 base, the J end lost 0 bases, and 13 bases lay between the germline ends. The CDR3 spells CASSLWQGPATNEKLFF. CDR3 nucleotides: TGTGCCAGCAGCTTGTGGCAGGGACCTGCAACTAATGAAAAACTGTTTTTT.

The V gene is TRBV7-3, the J gene TRBJ2-5, with 10 bases aligning to TRBD2. CDR3 length equals 15 residues. J was trimmed by 4 bases and V by 5 bases; bases with no gene match: 7. Germline V gene sequence: CDR1 SGHTA, CDR2 FQGTGA. The CDR3 spells CASSQGASGRETQYF. The CDR3 DNA reads TGTGCCAGCAGCCAAGGGGCTAGCGGGAGAGAGACCCAGTACTTC. The variable domain in full, completed from reference TRBV7-3 and TRBJ2-5, reads GAGVSQTPSNKVTEKGKYVELRCDPISGHTALYWYRQSLGQGPEFLIYFQGTGAADDSGLPNDRFFAVRPEGSVSTLKIQRTERGDSAVYLCASSQGASGRETQYFGPGTRLLVL.

CDR3 DNA: TGCAGCGTTGCAAGCGGGTCCACAGATACGCAGTATTTT. Its protein is CSVASGSTDTQYF. The chain uses TRBV29-1 and TRBJ2-3; D is perhaps TRBD2 (6 bases). Trimming took off 4 bases at V and 2 bases at J, with 10 bases between the two ends. Germline CDR1 reads SQVTM; CDR2 reads ANQGSEA. The CDR3 is made up of 13 amino acids.

The chain links TRBV5-4 to TRBJ2-1; D gene unclear. The CDR3 is 14 amino acids. Trimming left V 3 bases short and J 7 bases short, with 14 bases between. Germline loops: CDR1 SGHNT, CDR2 YYREEE (reference sequence). The CDR3 is CASSSIVRPNEQFF. The CDR3 nucleotides read TGTGCCAGCAGCTCGATTGTTCGGCCGAATGAGCAGTTCTTC.

This sequence joins TRBV19 and TRBJ2-3; no reliable D call. In germline, CDR1 is LNHDA, CDR2 SQIVND (reference sequence). This CDR3 is built from 17 residues. Trimming took off 1 base at V and 0 bases at J, with 14 bases between the two ends. The CDR3 protein is CASSIVSWQLSTDTQYF. In nucleotides, the CDR3 is TGTGCCAGTAGTATAGTCTCTTGGCAGCTAAGCACAGATACGCAGTATTTT.

In this sample, this clone turned up once. The chain employs TRBV20-1 and TRBJ2-5; perhaps TRBD2 as D (6 bases). The V and J ends lost 3 bases and 5 bases respectively, with 13 bases between them. This CDR3 has 13 amino acids. Germline CDR1 is DFQATT and CDR2 is SNEGSKA (reference sequence). Here the CDR3 DNA reads TGCAGTGCTAGTACTAGCTCTAAGGAGACCCAGTACTTC. It specifies CSASTSSKETQYF.

This clone has only one observation. The chain couples TRBV14 to TRBJ1-6, with TRBD1 matching 8 bases. J gave up 10 bases and V 2 bases, and 10 bases lay outside the gene matches. CDR3 size: 16 residues. Germline-derived CDR1 and CDR2 are SGHDN and FVKESK. As DNA, the CDR3 is TGTGCCAGCAGCCAAACGGACAGGGCTCATTACTCACCCCTCCACTTT. This gives the protein CASSQTDRAHYSPLHF.

The genes are TRBV5-6 and TRBJ1-6; unclear D gene. This CDR3 comprises 15 residues. Germline values: CDR1 SGHDT, CDR2 YYEEEE. Trimming removed 2 bases at V and 7 bases at J, with 13 bases between. The CDR3 DNA is TGTGCCAGCAGCTTATACGGTCTGGGGAATTCACCCCTCCACTTT. Protein sequence: CASSLYGLGNSPLHF. Filled out from reference TRBV5-6 and TRBJ1-6, the complete variable domain reads DAGVTQSPTHLIKTRGQQVTLRCSPKSGHDTVSWYQQALGQGPQFIFQYYEEEERQRGNFPDRFSGHQFPNYSSELNVNALLLGDSALYLCASSLYGLGNSPLHFGNGTRLTVT.

The chain is built from TRBV18 and TRBJ2-7; D uncertain. CDR3 length: 12 amino acids. V was pared by 5 bases and J by 2 bases, with 7 bases between. Germline V CDR1 and CDR2: KGHSH, LQKENI. The CDR3 loop is CASSDNTYEQYF. The CDR3 DNA reads as TGTGCCAGCTCAGATAACACCTACGAGCAGTACTTC. The full variable domain, in which reference TRBV18 and TRBJ2-7 provide the parts outside the CDR3, is NAGVMQNPRHLVRRRGQEARLRCSPMKGHSHVYWYRQLPEEGLKFMVYLQKENIIDESGMPKERFSAEFPKEGPSILRIQQVVRGDSAAYFCASSDNTYEQYFGPGTRLTVT.

The chain employs TRBV5-8 and TRBJ2-2, with D hard to call. Trimming stripped 6 bases from V and 1 base from J, with 10 bases between. Germline-derived CDR1 and CDR2 are SGHTS and YDEGEE. The CDR3 is made up of 14 amino acids. The CDR3 DNA reads as TGTGCCAGCAACTTCCATCAGAACACCGGGGAGCTGTTTTTT. This sequence encodes CASNFHQNTGELFF. Supplemented by reference TRBV5-8 and TRBJ2-2, the full variable domain reads EAGVTQSPTHLIKTRGQQATLRCSPISGHTSVYWYQQALGLGLQFLLWYDEGEERNRGNFPPRFSGRQFPNYSSELNVNALELEDSALYLCASNFHQNTGELFFGEGSRLTVL.